One sample yielded the 5 T cell receptor beta chains listed below, sequenced in a study of spatial heterogeneity in lung cancer. A single record per CDR3 protein comes from TCRdb applying MiXCR to the 5' RACE reads. Among 35,000 to 50,000 distinct CDR3 sequences listed, roughly 20% were seen once. The time point is: blood at routine non-recurrence follow-up after resection. Sequenced here: PBMCs, sampled at follow-up. These receptors originate from a female donor with early-stage non-small cell lung cancer.

This clonotype was counted ten times or more. This chain uses TRBV14 with TRBJ1-6, with D unclear. There are 15 residues in the CDR3. The germline V gene has CDR1 SGHDN and CDR2 FVKESK. Trimming stripped 5 bases from V and 8 bases from J, with 16 bases between. CDR3 DNA: TGTGCCAGCAGCGGCTCGGTGAACCCTTATTCACCCCTCCACTTT. Translated, it gives CASSGSVNPYSPLHF.

The chain has TRBV29-1 and TRBJ2-2; D is unresolved. V was trimmed by 2 bases and J by 4 bases, leaving 2 bases between them. This CDR3 has 11 residues. CDR1 and CDR2 from the germline V gene are SQVTM and ANQGSEA. The CDR3 DNA is TGCAGCGTTGAACTCACCGGGGAGCTGTTTTTT. The encoded protein is CSVELTGELFF.

Comments on this clonotype: Possible read error: a much larger clone is one base away. The V call is TRBV6-5, the J call TRBJ2-3; D is uncertain. This CDR3 is 15 amino acids long. Germline lookup yields CDR1 MNHEY and CDR2 SVGAGI. The DNA for the CDR3 is TGTGCCAGAAGTTACGACGCCGGGCTCACAGATACGCAGTATTTT. This encodes CARSYDAGLTDTQYF.

CDR3 protein: CASSPRASGINYEQYF. The DNA for the CDR3 is TGTGCCAGCAGCCCGCGGGCCAGCGGGATTAACTACGAGCAGTACTTC. The chain joins TRBV3-1 to TRBJ2-7; 7 nucleotides match TRBD2. The CDR3 spans 16 residues. V trimming: 4 bases; J trimming: 3 bases; junction bases outside the gene matches: 12. From germline, CDR1 is LGHDT and CDR2 YNNKEL (reference sequence).

The V gene is TRBV11-2, the J gene TRBJ2-1, with a tentative D call TRBD2 (7 bases). V lost 1 base to trimming and J lost 8 bases, with 9 bases between them. Germline V CDR1 and CDR2: SGHAT, FQNNGV. The CDR3 consists of 13 residues. In DNA form, the CDR3 reads TGTGCCAGCAGCTTAGTAGGGGGGGATGAGCAGTTCTTC. Translation: CASSLVGGDEQFF.